This TCR beta chain came from a study of blood T cells in healthy people across ages. Broader study findings: Underestimates were what the diversity estimates from one million T cells were considered to be.

Remarks on this clonotype: Its cognate antigen is unknown.

PCR was performed a second time for about 6 to 12 cycles using a sample-barcoded 5' primer and a J-beta primer mix. Each CDR3 protein gets one entry after TCRdb re-called the 5' RACE reads with MiXCR. Among about a million distinct CDR3 sequences listed, 45% to 60% were seen once. Sequenced: blood. This TCR was recovered from a woman aged 55-70 years in good health.

The CDR3 here is CASSLHPGGTYEQYF. The DNA for the CDR3 is TGTGCCAGCAGCTTACACCCGGGAGGGACCTACGAGCAGTACTTC. V and J are TRBV7-3 and TRBJ2-7; 8 nucleotides align to TRBD2. CDR1 and CDR2 (germline): SGHTA, FQGTGA. The length of the CDR3 is 15 residues. Unmatched junction bases numbered 5, after V lost 2 bases and J lost 2 bases. Based on the CDR3 plus reference TRBV7-3 and TRBJ2-7, the full variable domain is GAGVSQTPSNKVTEKGKYVELRCDPISGHTALYWYRQSLGQGPEFLIYFQGTGAADDSGLPNDRFFAVRPEGSVSTLKIQRTERGDSAVYLCASSLHPGGTYEQYFGPGTRLTVT.